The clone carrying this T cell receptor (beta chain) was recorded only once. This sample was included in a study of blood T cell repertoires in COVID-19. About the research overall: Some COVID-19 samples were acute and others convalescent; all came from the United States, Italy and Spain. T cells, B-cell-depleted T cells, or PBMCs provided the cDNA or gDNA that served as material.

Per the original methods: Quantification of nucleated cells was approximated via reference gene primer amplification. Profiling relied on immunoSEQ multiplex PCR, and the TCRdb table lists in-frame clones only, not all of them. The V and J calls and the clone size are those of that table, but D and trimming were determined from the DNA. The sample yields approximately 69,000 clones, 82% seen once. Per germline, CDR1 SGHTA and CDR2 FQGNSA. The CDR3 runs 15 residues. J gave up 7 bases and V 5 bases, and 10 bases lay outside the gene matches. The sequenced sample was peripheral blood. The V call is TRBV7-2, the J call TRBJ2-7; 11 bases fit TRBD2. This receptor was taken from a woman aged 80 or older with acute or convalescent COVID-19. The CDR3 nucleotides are TGTGCCAGCAGCCCCCGGGTAGCGGGAGGGCGGGAGCAGTACTTC. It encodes CASSPRVAGGREQYF. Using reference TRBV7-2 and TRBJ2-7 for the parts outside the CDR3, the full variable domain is GAGVSQSPSNKVTEKGKDVELRCDPISGHTALYWYRQSLGQGLEFLIYFQGNSAPDKSGLPSDRFSAERTGGSVSTLTIQRTQQEDSAVYLCASSPRVAGGREQYFGPGTRLTVT.